The entry that follows covers one TCR beta chain sequence. Sequencing was performed with immunoSEQ multiplex PCR; in TCRdb, only in-frame clones are kept and a portion is missing. This repertoire shows more than 15,000 clones, around nine tenths found once; its top ten account for about 7.8%. This record comes from a study of blood T cell repertoires in COVID-19. CDR1 is MNHNY and CDR2 is SVGAGI in the germline V gene (reference sequence). The V gene lost 2 bases and the J gene lost 4 bases, with 5 bases spanning the gap. The CDR3 length is 12 residues. Sequencing used peripheral blood. The rearrangement uses TRBV6-6 and TRBJ1-2; D is unclear. The receptor was isolated from a woman aged 55 to 70 with active COVID-19. The CDR3, as DNA: TGTGCCAGCAGTTACCGGTCCTATGGCTACACCTTC. It is translated as CASSYRSYGYTF.